These T cell receptor beta chains were read from a single sample in a study of T-cell memory formation after mild COVID-19. TCRdb recomputed calls from the 5' RACE reads with MiXCR, one row per CDR3 protein. Of some 450,000 distinct CDR3 sequences in the sample, 15% to 20% were seen once. Sequenced sample: PBMCs or a T cell subset sorted from them (not recorded which). All receptors derive from a man aged 18-30 years who had mild COVID-19 (a few samples of this study predate the infection). Cell type and time point are not known. CDR3s leave out the opening cysteine and the closing phenylalanine or tryptophan. The order of the fields is V gene, CDR3 protein.

v_gene: TRBV7-9; CDR3aa: ASSLAGATYEQY
v_gene: TRBV7-6; CDR3aa: ASSQVLETQY
v_gene: TRBV6-6; CDR3aa: ASNGAGGPKDTQY
v_gene: TRBV5-1; CDR3aa: ASSLVNPSSYNEQF
v_gene: TRBV6-5; CDR3aa: ASSPRGTGGLTGELF
v_gene: TRBV9; CDR3aa: ASSEGPTGELF
v_gene: TRBV7-2; CDR3aa: ASSPVGGTGELF
v_gene: TRBV12-3/TRBV12-4; CDR3aa: ASSLSGHSSYEQY
v_gene: TRBV10-3; CDR3aa: AISDRQTNYGYT
v_gene: TRBV4-2; CDR3aa: ASSQDNQQRQPQH
v_gene: TRBV7-7; CDR3aa: ASSSYGTDTQY
v_gene: TRBV25-1; CDR3aa: ASSELGDSGYT
v_gene: TRBV20-1; CDR3aa: SVQAGALGSYEQY
v_gene: TRBV7-9; CDR3aa: ASSPPGGSPGKLF
v_gene: TRBV10-3; CDR3aa: AISDRAGNSPLH
v_gene: TRBV12-3/TRBV12-4; CDR3aa: ASSTDRADTQY
v_gene: TRBV7-2; CDR3aa: ASSPYSTGNNSPLH
v_gene: TRBV6-2/TRBV6-3; CDR3aa: ASIPQGLSYNEQF
v_gene: TRBV5-6; CDR3aa: ASSPRGGTPIQY
v_gene: TRBV7-2; CDR3aa: ASSSNKGETQY
v_gene: TRBV20-1; CDR3aa: SARPRFDYGYT
v_gene: TRBV28; CDR3aa: ASSSAGANTGELF
v_gene: TRBV24-1; CDR3aa: ATSDGPQETQY
v_gene: TRBV12-3/TRBV12-4; CDR3aa: ASSHRVQRTNT